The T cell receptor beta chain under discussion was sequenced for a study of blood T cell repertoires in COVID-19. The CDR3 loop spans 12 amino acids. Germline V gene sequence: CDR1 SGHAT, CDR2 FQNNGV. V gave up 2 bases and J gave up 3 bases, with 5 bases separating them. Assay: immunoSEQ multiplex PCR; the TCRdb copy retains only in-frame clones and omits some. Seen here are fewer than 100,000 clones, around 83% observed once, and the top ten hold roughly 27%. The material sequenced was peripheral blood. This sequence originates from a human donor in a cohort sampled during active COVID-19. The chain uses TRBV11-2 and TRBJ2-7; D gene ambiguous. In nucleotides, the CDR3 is TGTGCCAGCAGCTTAAACAGCTACGAGCAGTACTTC. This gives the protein CASSLNSYEQYF.